These 3 T cell receptor beta chains share one sample of origin, sequenced in a study of Ad26.COV2.S vaccination and SARS-CoV-2 variants (dated by TCRdb to about 2021). Libraries were built with the immunoSEQ multiplex PCR assay. TCRdb limited this immuneACCESS table to in-frame rearrangements with V and J called. A share of clones is missing; checked studies link under half to unresolved V genes, and the rest is unexplained. The sample table records about 680,000 clones; roughly 90% of these occur just once. Roughly 1.5% of the sample comes from the top ten. This specimen's treatment or condition label, interpreted: over 15 received Ad26.COV2.S at low or high dose, single or two shots; several received placebo; per-sample allocation not given. For vaccine and placebo recipients, repertoires were sequenced using samples collected on day 63 after the first injection. Specimen: peripheral blood, collected in a trial of Ad26.COV2.S vaccine versus placebo. The receptors here all came from a person aged 18-65 years who received the Ad26.COV2.S COVID-19 vaccine or a placebo.

About this clone itself: This sample also contains other DNA sequences that code for the same CDR3. The rearrangement links TRBV5-1 to TRBJ2-3, with a possible D match to TRBD1 (7 bases). Deletions cut 0 bases from V and 5 bases from J, with 10 bases between. In germline, CDR1 is SGHRS, CDR2 YFSETQ. The CDR3 is 14 residues long. The DNA of the CDR3 is TGCGCCAGCAGCTTGGGGCAGGGGGGAGATACGCAGTATTTT. It translates to CASSLGQGGDTQYF.

V is TRBV19 and J is TRBJ1-2; 8 bases map to TRBD1. The J segment lost 5 bases and the V segment lost 1 base, leaving 3 bases of the junction unmatched. Germline CDR1 LNHDA, CDR2 SQIVND (reference sequence). The CDR3 totals 14 residues. In DNA form, the CDR3 reads TGTGCCAGTAGTATAGGCAGGGGGCTGTATGGCTACACCTTC. It codes for CASSIGRGLYGYTF.

This clone showed up just a few times. The chain has TRBV5-6 and TRBJ2-3; D call uncertain. This CDR3 comprises 13 residues. V gave up 4 bases and J gave up 6 bases, with 12 bases separating them. Germline-derived CDR1 and CDR2 are SGHDT and YYEEEE. In DNA, the CDR3 is TGTGCCAGCAGCCCACCCGACTTGGATACGCAGTATTTT. Protein: CASSPPDLDTQYF.